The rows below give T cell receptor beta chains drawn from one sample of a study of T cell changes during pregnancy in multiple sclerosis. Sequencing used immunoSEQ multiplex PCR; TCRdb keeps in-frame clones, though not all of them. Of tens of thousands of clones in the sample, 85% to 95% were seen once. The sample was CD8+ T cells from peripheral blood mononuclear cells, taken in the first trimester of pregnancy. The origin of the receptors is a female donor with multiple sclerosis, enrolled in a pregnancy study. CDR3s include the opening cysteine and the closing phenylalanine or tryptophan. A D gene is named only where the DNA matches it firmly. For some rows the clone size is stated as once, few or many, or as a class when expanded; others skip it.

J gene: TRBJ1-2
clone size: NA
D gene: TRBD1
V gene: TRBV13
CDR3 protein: CASSTGQGYGYTF
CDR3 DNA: TGTGCCAGCAGTACTGGACAGGGCTATGGCTACACCTTC

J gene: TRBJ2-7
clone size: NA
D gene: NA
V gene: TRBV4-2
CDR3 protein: CASRGGGRYEQYF
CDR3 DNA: TGTGCCAGTCGGGGAGGTGGGAGATACGAGCAGTACTTC

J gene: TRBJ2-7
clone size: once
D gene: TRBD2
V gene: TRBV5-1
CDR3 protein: CASSYAGGTEQYF
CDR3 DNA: TGCGCCAGCAGCTATGCGGGAGGAACCGAGCAGTACTTC

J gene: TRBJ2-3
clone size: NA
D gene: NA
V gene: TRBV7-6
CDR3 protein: CASSLVGGEDTQYF
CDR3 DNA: TGTGCCAGCAGCTTAGTAGGGGGGGAAGATACGCAGTATTTT

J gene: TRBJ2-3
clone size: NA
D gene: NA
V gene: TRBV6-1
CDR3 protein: CASSEAITGSKDTQYF
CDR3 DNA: TGTGCCAGCAGTGAAGCGATCACAGGGTCGAAAGATACGCAGTATTTT

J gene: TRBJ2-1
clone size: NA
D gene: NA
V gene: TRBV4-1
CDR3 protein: CASSQGHQAFF
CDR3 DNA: TGCGCCAGCAGCCAGGGGCACCAGGCGTTCTTC

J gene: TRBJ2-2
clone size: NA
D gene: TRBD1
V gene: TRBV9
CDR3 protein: CASSVGDRGRTGELFF
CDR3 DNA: TGTGCCAGCAGCGTAGGGGACAGGGGAAGAACCGGGGAGCTGTTTTTT

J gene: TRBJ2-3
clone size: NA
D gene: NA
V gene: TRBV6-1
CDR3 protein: CASSEDEGGGPSTDTQYF
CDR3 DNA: TGTGCCAGCAGTGAAGATGAGGGAGGCGGACCTAGCACAGATACGCAGTATTTT

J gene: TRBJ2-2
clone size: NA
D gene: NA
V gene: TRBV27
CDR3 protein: CASSLVAFNTGELFF
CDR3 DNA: TGTGCCAGCAGTTTAGTAGCGTTTAACACCGGGGAGCTGTTTTTT

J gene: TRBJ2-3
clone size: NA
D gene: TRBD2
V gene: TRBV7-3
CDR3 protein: CASSPNSGGADTQYF
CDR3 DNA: TGTGCCAGCAGCCCTAATAGCGGGGGGGCAGATACGCAGTATTTT

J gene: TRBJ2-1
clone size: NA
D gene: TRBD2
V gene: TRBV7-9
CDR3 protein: CASSLAGLRSYNEQFF
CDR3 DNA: TGTGCCAGCAGCTTAGCGGGACTAAGGTCCTACAATGAGCAGTTCTTC

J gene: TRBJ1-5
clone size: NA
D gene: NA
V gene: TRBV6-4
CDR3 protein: CASSTWALNQPQHF
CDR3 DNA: TGTGCCAGCAGCACGTGGGCCCTCAATCAGCCCCAGCATTTT

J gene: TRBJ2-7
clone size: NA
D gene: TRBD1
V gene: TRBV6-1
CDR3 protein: CASSTPGTAIYEQYF
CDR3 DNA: TGTGCCAGCAGTACTCCCGGGACAGCCATCTACGAGCAGTACTTC

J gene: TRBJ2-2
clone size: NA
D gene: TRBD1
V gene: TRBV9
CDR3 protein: CASSVEGTGNTGELFF
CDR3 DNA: TGTGCCAGCAGCGTAGAAGGGACAGGGAACACCGGGGAGCTGTTTTTT

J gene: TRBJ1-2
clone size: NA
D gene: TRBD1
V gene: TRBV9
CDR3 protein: CASSAPGQGFYGYTF
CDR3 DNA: TGTGCCAGCAGTGCACCGGGACAGGGGTTCTATGGCTACACCTTC

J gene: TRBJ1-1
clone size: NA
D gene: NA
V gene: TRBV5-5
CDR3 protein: CASSWVDSEAFF
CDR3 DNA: TGTGCCAGCAGCTGGGTGGACAGTGAAGCTTTCTTT

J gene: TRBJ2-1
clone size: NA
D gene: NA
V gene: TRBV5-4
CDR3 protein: CASSLGQNEQFF
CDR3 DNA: TGTGCCAGCAGCTTGGGACAAAATGAGCAGTTCTTC

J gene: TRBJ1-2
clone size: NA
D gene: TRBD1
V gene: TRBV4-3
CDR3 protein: CASSPGTGGLNYGYTF
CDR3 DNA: TGCGCCAGCAGCCCCGGGACAGGGGGCCTAAACTATGGCTACACCTTC

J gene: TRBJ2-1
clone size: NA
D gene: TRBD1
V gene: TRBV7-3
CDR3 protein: CASSPGGNEQFF
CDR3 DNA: TGTGCCAGCAGTCCAGGGGGCAATGAGCAGTTCTTC

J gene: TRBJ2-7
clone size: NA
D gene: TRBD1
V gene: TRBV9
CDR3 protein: CASSAGGPTYEQYF
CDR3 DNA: TGTGCCAGCAGCGCAGGGGGCCCCACCTACGAGCAGTACTTC

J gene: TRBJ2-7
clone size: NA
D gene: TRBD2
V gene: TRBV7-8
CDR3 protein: CASSFGLAGVLYEQYF
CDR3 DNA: TGTGCCAGCAGCTTTGGACTAGCGGGGGTATTATACGAGCAGTACTTC

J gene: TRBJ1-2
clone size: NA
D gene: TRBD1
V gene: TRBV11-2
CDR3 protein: CASSSPRDRPYGYTF
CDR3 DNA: TGTGCCAGCAGCTCTCCCCGGGACAGACCATATGGCTACACCTTC

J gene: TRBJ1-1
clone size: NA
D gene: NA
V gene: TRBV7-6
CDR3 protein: CASSLIFQGEAFF
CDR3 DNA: TGTGCCAGCAGCTTAATTTTCCAGGGGGAAGCTTTCTTT

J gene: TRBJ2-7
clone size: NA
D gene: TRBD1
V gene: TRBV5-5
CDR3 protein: CASSFLGQANDEQYF
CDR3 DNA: TGTGCCAGCAGCTTTCTGGGACAGGCGAACGACGAGCAGTACTTC

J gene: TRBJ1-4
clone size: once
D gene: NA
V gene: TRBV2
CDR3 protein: CALNTESNEKLFF
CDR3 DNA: TGTGCCCTTAATACAGAATCTAATGAAAAACTGTTTTTT

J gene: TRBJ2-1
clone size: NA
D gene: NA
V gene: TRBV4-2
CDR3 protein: CASSQDWRRTIQEQFF
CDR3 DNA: TGTGCCAGCAGCCAAGATTGGAGGCGGACCATCCAGGAGCAGTTCTTC

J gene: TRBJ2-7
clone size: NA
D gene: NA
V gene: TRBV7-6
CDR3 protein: CVSSVGHLYEQYF
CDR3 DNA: TGTGTCAGCAGCGTGGGACATCTCTACGAGCAGTACTTC

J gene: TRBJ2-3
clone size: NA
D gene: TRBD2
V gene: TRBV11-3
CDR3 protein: CAHRRLAGGTDTQYF
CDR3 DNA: TGTGCCCACCGCCGACTAGCGGGAGGAACAGATACGCAGTATTTT

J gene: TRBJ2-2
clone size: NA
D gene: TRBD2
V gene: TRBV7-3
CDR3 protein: CASSQLAGGNTGELFF
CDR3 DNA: TGTGCCAGCAGCCAGCTAGCGGGGGGGAACACCGGGGAGCTGTTTTTT

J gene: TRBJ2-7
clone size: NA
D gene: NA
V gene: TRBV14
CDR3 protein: CASSQSPGDYEQYF
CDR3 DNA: TGTGCCAGCAGCCAATCCCCGGGGGACTACGAGCAGTACTTC

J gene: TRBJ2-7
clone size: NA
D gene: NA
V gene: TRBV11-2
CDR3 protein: CASSSGALSYGQYF
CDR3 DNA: TGTGCCAGCAGCTCCGGTGCTTTGAGCTACGGGCAGTACTTC

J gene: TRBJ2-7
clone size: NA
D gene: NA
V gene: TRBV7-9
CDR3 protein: CASSSEGRSVEQYF
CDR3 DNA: TGTGCCAGCAGCTCCGAGGGGAGGTCAGTCGAGCAGTACTTC

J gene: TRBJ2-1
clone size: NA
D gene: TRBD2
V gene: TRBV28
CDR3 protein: CASSFFSGIAYNEQFF
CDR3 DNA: TGTGCCAGCAGTTTCTTTAGCGGGATCGCCTACAATGAGCAGTTCTTC

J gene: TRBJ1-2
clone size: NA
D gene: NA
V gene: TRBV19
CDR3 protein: CASSIGARIDGYTF
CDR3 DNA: TGTGCCAGTAGTATTGGGGCAAGGATCGATGGCTACACCTTC

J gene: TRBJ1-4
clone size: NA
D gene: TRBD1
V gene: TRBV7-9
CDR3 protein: CASTPTGYNEKLFF
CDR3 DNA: TGTGCCAGCACCCCGACAGGGTATAATGAAAAACTGTTTTTT

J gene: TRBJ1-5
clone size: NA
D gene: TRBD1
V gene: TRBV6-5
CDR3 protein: CASSPGQGAFQPQHF
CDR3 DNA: TGTGCCAGCAGTCCGGGACAGGGGGCTTTTCAGCCCCAGCATTTT

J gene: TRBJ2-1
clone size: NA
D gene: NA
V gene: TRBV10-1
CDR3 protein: CASSEGRRDVGYNEQFF
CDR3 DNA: TGCGCCAGCAGTGAGGGGCGGAGGGACGTTGGATACAATGAGCAGTTCTTC

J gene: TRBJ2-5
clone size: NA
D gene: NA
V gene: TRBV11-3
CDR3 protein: CASSAYGDPAETQYF
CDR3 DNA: TGTGCCAGCAGCGCCTACGGGGATCCGGCAGAGACCCAGTACTTC

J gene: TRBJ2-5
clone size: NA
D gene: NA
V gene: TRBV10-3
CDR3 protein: CAISHREETQYF
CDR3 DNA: TGTGCCATCAGCCACAGGGAAGAGACCCAGTACTTC

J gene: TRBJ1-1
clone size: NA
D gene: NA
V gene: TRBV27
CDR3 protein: CASSWGVGFEAFF
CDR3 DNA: TGTGCCAGCAGTTGGGGGGTGGGCTTTGAAGCTTTCTTT

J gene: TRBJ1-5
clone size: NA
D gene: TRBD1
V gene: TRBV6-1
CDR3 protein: CASIFGTGNNQPQHF
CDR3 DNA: TGTGCCAGCATCTTTGGGACAGGGAACAATCAGCCCCAGCATTTT

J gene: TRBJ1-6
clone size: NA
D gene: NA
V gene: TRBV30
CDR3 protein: CALLGRAGSPLHF
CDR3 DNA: TGTGCCCTTCTGGGGAGGGCCGGTTCACCCCTCCACTTT

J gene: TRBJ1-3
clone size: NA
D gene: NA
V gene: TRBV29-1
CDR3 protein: CSVEDHHKGNTIYF
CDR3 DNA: TGCAGCGTTGAAGATCACCACAAAGGAAACACCATATATTTT

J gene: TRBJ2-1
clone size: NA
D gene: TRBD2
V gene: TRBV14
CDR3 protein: CASSTGTSGMDEQFF
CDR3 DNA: TGTGCCAGCAGCACCGGGACTAGCGGGATGGATGAGCAGTTCTTC

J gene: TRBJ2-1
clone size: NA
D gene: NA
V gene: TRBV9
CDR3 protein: CASSGAHNEQFF
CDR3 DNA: TGTGCCAGCAGCGGCGCCCACAATGAGCAGTTCTTC

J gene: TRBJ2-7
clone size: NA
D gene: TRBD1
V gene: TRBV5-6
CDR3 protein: CASSWGTGGEQYF
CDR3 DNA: TGTGCCAGCAGCTGGGGGACAGGGGGCGAGCAGTACTTC

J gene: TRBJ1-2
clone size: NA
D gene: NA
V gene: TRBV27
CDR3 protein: CASSPVILTGNKGYGYTF
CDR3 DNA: TGTGCCAGCAGTCCCGTAATATTGACAGGCAACAAGGGGTATGGCTACACCTTC

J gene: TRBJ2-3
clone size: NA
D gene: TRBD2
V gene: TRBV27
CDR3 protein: CASSLRTSGGAIGTDTQYF
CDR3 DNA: TGTGCCAGCAGTTTGAGGACTAGCGGGGGGGCAATTGGCACAGATACGCAGTATTTT

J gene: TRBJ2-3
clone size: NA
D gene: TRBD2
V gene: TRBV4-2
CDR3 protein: CASLGLADSRSGDTQYF
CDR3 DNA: TGTGCCAGCCTAGGACTAGCGGACTCACGCTCAGGGGATACGCAGTATTTT

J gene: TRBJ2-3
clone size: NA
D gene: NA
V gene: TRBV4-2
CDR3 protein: CASTDSGTLATDTQYF
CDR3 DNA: TGTGCCAGCACCGATTCGGGGACTCTAGCTACAGATACGCAGTATTTT

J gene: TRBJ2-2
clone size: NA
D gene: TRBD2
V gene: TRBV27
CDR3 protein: CASLAGGPGTGELFF
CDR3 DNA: TGTGCCAGCCTAGCGGGAGGGCCGGGCACCGGGGAGCTGTTTTTT

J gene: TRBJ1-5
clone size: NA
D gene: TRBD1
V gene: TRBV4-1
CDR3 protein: CASSQGPVDRENQPQHF
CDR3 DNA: TGCGCCAGCAGCCAAGGTCCTGTGGACAGGGAGAATCAGCCCCAGCATTTT

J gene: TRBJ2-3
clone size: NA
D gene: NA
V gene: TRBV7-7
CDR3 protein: CASSLGGGLTDTQYF
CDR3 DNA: TGTGCCAGCAGCTTAGGAGGCGGGCTCACAGATACGCAGTATTTT

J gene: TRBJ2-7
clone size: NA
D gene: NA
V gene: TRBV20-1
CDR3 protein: CSAGTVYEQYF
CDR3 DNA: TGCAGTGCTGGGACTGTCTACGAGCAGTACTTC

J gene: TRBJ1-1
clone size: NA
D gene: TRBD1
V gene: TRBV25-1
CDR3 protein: CASSEFIVRQGVTEAFF
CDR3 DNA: TGTGCCAGCAGTGAATTTATAGTTAGACAGGGTGTCACTGAAGCTTTCTTT

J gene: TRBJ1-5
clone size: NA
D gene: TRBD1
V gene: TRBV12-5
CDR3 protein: CASATGDNQPQHF
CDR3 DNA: TGTGCTAGTGCGACAGGGGACAATCAGCCCCAGCATTTT